The 23 T cell receptor beta chains below were found in one sample sequenced in a study of T cells in tumors after PD-1 blockade. TCRdb's table, derived via immunoSEQ multiplex PCR, lists solely in-frame clones and lacks some. Of 9,000 to 15,000 clones listed, about 60% were seen once; the top ten hold around 15%. This material consisted of tumor tissue, taken before anti-PD-1 treatment. Every receptor here comes from a human donor with basal cell carcinoma.

J is TRBJ2-4 and V is TRBV5-5; 7 bases line up with TRBD2. The V gene's germline CDR1 is SGHKS and CDR2 YYEKEE (reference sequence). V lost 4 bases and J lost 7; bases outside the gene matches: 8. This CDR3 has 14 residues. For the CDR3, the DNA is TGTGCCAGCAGCCCGAAGGACGGGGGGAACATTCAGTACTTC. Translating gives CASSPKDGGNIQYF.

The chain links TRBV5-6 to TRBJ1-2; D not resolved. The CDR3 runs 12 residues. Germline loops: CDR1 SGHDT, CDR2 YYEEEE. The V end was cut by 4 bases, the J end by 3 bases, with 7 bases between. The CDR3 sequence: CASSPWDYGYTF. The CDR3 coding sequence is TGTGCCAGCAGCCCGTGGGACTATGGCTACACCTTC.

This chain joins TRBV9 and TRBJ1-5; no clear D. V was clipped by 0 bases and J by 5 bases, with 6 bases between them. The germline V gene has CDR1 SGDLS and CDR2 YYNGEE. The CDR3 has 13 amino acids. In nucleotides, the CDR3 is TGTGCCAGCAGCGTAGAGGAAGATCAGCCCCAGCATTTT. It encodes CASSVEEDQPQHF.

This chain uses TRBV7-8 with TRBJ1-2; no firm D call. The V gene's germline CDR1 is SGHVS and CDR2 FQNEAQ. With 5 bases removed from V and 7 bases from J, the gap between germline ends came to 14 bases. The CDR3 loop spans 13 amino acids. The CDR3 coding sequence is TGTGCCAGCAGCGTTGGGCCGCGGGGTGGCTACACCTTC. It encodes CASSVGPRGGYTF.

V is TRBV7-2 and J is TRBJ2-3, with a possible D match to TRBD2 (6 bases). V lost 5 bases to trimming and J lost 0 bases, with 18 bases between them. CDR1 is SGHTA and CDR2 is FQGNSA in the germline V gene. The CDR3 runs to 17 residues. CDR3 sequence (DNA): TGTGCCAGCAGCCCACGTCGGGGCGGGGCCAGCACAGATACGCAGTATTTT. This encodes CASSPRRGGASTDTQYF.

This clone was picked up one time. The V call is TRBV14, the J call TRBJ1-4; a weak D match, TRBD1 (6 bases). The CDR3 has 15 amino acids. Germline V CDR1 and CDR2: SGHDN, FVKESK. The V and J ends lost 4 bases and 0 bases respectively, with 9 bases between them. The CDR3 nucleotides are TGTGCCAGCAGCCTACGACAGGCAACTAATGAAAAACTGTTTTTT. Protein: CASSLRQATNEKLFF. The full variable domain, completed using reference TRBV14 and TRBJ1-4, is EAGVTQFPSHSVIEKGQTVTLRCDPISGHDNLYWYRRVMGKEIKFLLHFVKESKQDESGMPNNRFLAERTGGTYSTLKVQPAELEDSGVYFCASSLRQATNEKLFFGSGTQLSVL.

The V call is TRBV4-1, the J call TRBJ2-1; 10 bases are a match to TRBD2. Per the germline V gene, CDR1 is MGHRA and CDR2 is YSYEKL. The J segment lost 7 bases and the V segment lost 2 bases, leaving 8 bases of the junction unmatched. The CDR3 has 16 residues. The CDR3 protein is CASSQLSGRVQNEQFF. CDR3 bases: TGCGCCAGCAGCCAATTAAGCGGGAGGGTCCAAAATGAGCAGTTCTTC.

In this sample, this clone turned up a few times. The V and J genes are TRBV7-9 and TRBJ1-1; 7 nucleotides agree with TRBD1. V gave up 1 base and J gave up 5 bases; unmatched junction bases: 10. The germline CDR1 and CDR2 sequences are SEHNR and FQNEAQ (reference sequence). The CDR3 extends over 16 amino acids. Here the CDR3 reads CASSLGRGQGFTEAFF. The DNA of the CDR3 is TGTGCCAGCAGCTTAGGTAGGGGGCAGGGGTTTACTGAAGCTTTCTTT.

V and J are TRBV3-1 (or the pseudogene TRBV3-2) and TRBJ2-3; D possibly corresponds to TRBD1 (7 bases). This CDR3 spans 15 amino acids. V shed 4 bases and J shed 4 bases, with 15 bases lying between them. Germline CDR1 reads LGHDT; CDR2 reads YNNKEL (reference sequence). Written as DNA, the CDR3 is TGTGCCAGCAGCCCACAGGGGAGGTCGGCAGATACGCAGTATTTT. It encodes CASSPQGRSADTQYF.

The count of this clone is one. This chain links TRBV19 with TRBJ1-5; TRBD1 is a possible D gene (5 bases). The CDR3 runs 13 residues. Trimming removed 10 bases at V and 0 bases at J, with 10 bases between. Looked up from germline, CDR1 is LNHDA and CDR2 is SQIVND (reference sequence). The CDR3 DNA reads as TGTGCCACTAGGGACGGTAGCAATCAGCCCCAGCATTTT. Protein: CATRDGSNQPQHF.

The J gene is TRBJ1-2, the V gene TRBV10-3, with 7 positions matching TRBD1. CDR3 size: 16 residues. Germline loops: CDR1 ENHRY, CDR2 SYGVKD. J gave up 0 bases and V 6 bases, and 10 bases lay outside the gene matches. DNA of the CDR3: TGTGCCATCAGCTGGGACAGAACTCCAGCTAACTATGGCTACACCTTC. Translating it yields CAISWDRTPANYGYTF.

This clone showed up just a few times. The chain joins TRBV7-2 to TRBJ2-3; 11 nucleotides line up with TRBD2. Germline V gives CDR1 SGHTA, CDR2 FQGNSA. The CDR3 covers 18 residues. Germline trimming cut 5 bases from V and 2 bases from J; bases unmatched to any gene: 12. The CDR3 spells CASSDQSLAGALTDTQYF. The CDR3 DNA reads TGTGCCAGCAGCGACCAATCACTAGCGGGGGCCCTCACAGATACGCAGTATTTT.

The rearrangement uses TRBV7-2 and TRBJ2-1; TRBD2 matches at 9 bases. The CDR3 runs 16 residues. The germline CDR1 and CDR2 sequences are SGHTA and FQGNSA. With 5 bases clipped from V and 4 bases from J, the junction kept 9 bases outside the gene matches. CDR3 sequence: CASSPRRLAGYNEQFF. CDR3 DNA: TGTGCCAGCAGCCCGCGTCGGCTAGCGGGGTACAATGAGCAGTTCTTC. Based on the CDR3 plus reference TRBV7-2 and TRBJ2-1, the full variable domain is GAGVSQSPSNKVTEKGKDVELRCDPISGHTALYWYRQSLGQGLEFLIYFQGNSAPDKSGLPSDRFSAERTGGSVSTLTIQRTQQEDSAVYLCASSPRRLAGYNEQFFGPGTRLTVL.

The chain is built from TRBV5-1 and TRBJ2-3; D perhaps matches TRBD2 (5 bases). V lost 0 bases and J lost 3, with 11 bases in between. The V gene's germline CDR1 is SGHRS and CDR2 YFSETQ. The CDR3 contains 15 residues. CDR3 sequence: CASSLERPGTDTQYF. CDR3 sequence (DNA): TGCGCCAGCAGCTTGGAGAGGCCGGGGACAGATACGCAGTATTTT.

The CDR3: CASSYRRGVYNEQFF. In nucleotides, the CDR3 is TGTGCCAGCAGTTACAGGAGGGGGGTTTACAATGAGCAGTTCTTC. V is TRBV6-5 and J is TRBJ2-1; possibly TRBD1 or TRBD2 for D (6 bases each). The V end lost 2 bases, the J end lost 4 bases, and 12 bases lay between the germline ends. CDR3 length: 15 amino acids. Per germline, CDR1 MNHEY and CDR2 SVGAGI.

The sample holds a few counts of this clone. J is TRBJ2-3 and V is TRBV7-3; 9 bases are a match to TRBD2. Per the germline V gene, CDR1 is SGHTA and CDR2 is FQGTGA. CDR3 length: 15 residues. The V segment lost 4 bases and the J segment 0 bases; nucleotides outside the gene matches: 2. The CDR3 DNA reads as TGTGCCAGCAGCTACACTAGCGGGAGCACAGATACGCAGTATTTT. This translates into CASSYTSGSTDTQYF. Full variable domain (rest looked up from reference TRBV7-3 and TRBJ2-3): GAGVSQTPSNKVTEKGKYVELRCDPISGHTALYWYRQSLGQGPEFLIYFQGTGAADDSGLPNDRFFAVRPEGSVSTLKIQRTERGDSAVYLCASSYTSGSTDTQYFGPGTRLTVL.

This clone was picked up one time. The chain recombines TRBV30 with TRBJ1-4, with unresolved D. The CDR3 length is 12 residues. Germline V CDR1 and CDR2: GTSNPN, SVGIG (reference sequence). V shed 1 base and J shed 7 bases, with 7 bases lying between them. CDR3 amino acids: CAWSEKVEKLFF. CDR3 bases: TGTGCCTGGAGTGAAAAGGTTGAAAAACTGTTTTTT.

The chain carries TRBV6-2 or TRBV6-3 and TRBJ2-1; perhaps D is TRBD1 or TRBD2 (5 bases each). This CDR3 contains 15 residues. Germline V gene data show CDR1 as MNHEY and CDR2 as SVGEGT. The V and J ends lost 2 bases and 6 bases respectively, with 14 bases between them. The DNA of the CDR3 is TGTGCCAGCAGTTACGACAGCCCGGGGTCCAATGAGCAGTTCTTC. It codes for CASSYDSPGSNEQFF.

The CDR3 region is CASSQQHGPGELFF. The CDR3, as DNA: TGTGCCAGCAGCCAACAACACGGGCCCGGGGAGCTGTTTTTT. The chain is built from TRBV5-5 and TRBJ2-2; no definite D call. V shed 4 bases and J shed 6 bases, with 13 bases lying between them. This CDR3 has 14 residues. Looked up from germline, CDR1 is SGHKS and CDR2 is YYEKEE (reference sequence).

The CDR3 loop is CASSLRSSGYQETQYF. DNA for the CDR3: TGTGCCAGCAGCTTACGGTCTAGCGGGTACCAAGAGACCCAGTACTTC. This chain uses TRBV11-3 with TRBJ2-5; TRBD2 matches 8 bases. The V segment lost 2 bases and the J segment 0 bases; nucleotides outside the gene matches: 5. The CDR3 loop spans 16 amino acids. Germline-derived CDR1 and CDR2 are SGHNT and YENEEA.

The rearrangement links TRBV7-8 to TRBJ2-1; D unresolved. Trimming took 5 bases from V and 7 from J, leaving 12 bases between them. The CDR3 sequence is 13 residues long. Germline CDR1 SGHVS, CDR2 FQNEAQ. The DNA for the CDR3 is TGTGCCAGCAGCACACATCTTAGAAATGAGCAGTTCTTC. This gives the protein CASSTHLRNEQFF.

This chain links TRBV7-3 with TRBJ2-1; 7 nucleotides agree with TRBD2. The CDR3 sequence is 14 residues long. CDR1 and CDR2 (germline): SGHTA, FQGTGA. The V gene end was trimmed by 1 base and the J gene end by 7 bases; junction bases not matched to a gene: 4. The CDR3 DNA follows: TGTGCCAGCAGCTTAATAGCGGGTACAAATGAGCAGTTCTTC. This translates into CASSLIAGTNEQFF.

The chain carries TRBV9 and TRBJ2-7; tentative D call: TRBD2 (7 bases). From germline, CDR1 is SGDLS and CDR2 YYNGEE. The CDR3 is 15 residues long. V shed 2 bases and J shed 1 base, with 13 bases lying between them. The CDR3 DNA reads as TGTGCCAGCAGCGTGAGCGGGACACCTTCCTACGAGCAGTACTTC. This codes for CASSVSGTPSYEQYF.